These 8 T cell receptor beta chains were sequenced from one sample in a study of Ad26.COV2.S vaccination and SARS-CoV-2 variants. Profiled with immunoSEQ multiplex PCR; TCRdb holds only in-frame clones, not every one. The sample has 430,000 or so clones; roughly 87% are singletons. The treatment here: around 19 received Ad26.COV2.S at low or high dose, single or two shots; about 5 received placebo; per-sample allocation not given. It was on day 63 after the first vaccine or placebo injection that samples were taken. Sequenced here: peripheral blood, sampled in a trial of Ad26.COV2.S vaccine versus placebo. The source is a person aged 18-65 years who received the Ad26.COV2.S COVID-19 vaccine or a placebo.

The V and J genes are TRBV2 and TRBJ1-1; no clear D. Germline V gene data show CDR1 as SNHLY and CDR2 as FYNNEI. The ends were cut back, 2 bases at V and 1 base at J, with 2 bases in the middle. This CDR3 has 12 amino acids. The CDR3 DNA follows: TGTGCCAGCAGTGAACAGAACACTGAAGCTTTCTTT. Its protein product is CASSEQNTEAFF.

CDR3 amino acids: CASSPVGHLTEAFF. DNA for the CDR3: TGTGCCAGCTCACCAGTAGGACATCTCACTGAAGCTTTCTTT. This chain uses TRBV18 with TRBJ1-1, with D perhaps TRBD1 (5 bases). V lost 2 bases and J 4 bases, leaving 11 bases between the germline ends. CDR1 is KGHSH, CDR2 LQKENI, per germline. This CDR3 contains 14 residues.

The chain employs TRBV11-3 and TRBJ2-7; D may be TRBD2 (5 bases). The CDR3 is 15 residues long. V dropped 1 base and J dropped 0 bases, with 10 bases sitting between them. The germline V gene encodes CDR1 SGHNT and CDR2 YENEEA. The CDR3 nucleotides read TGTGCCAGCAGCTTAGGCGGAGGAAGCTCCTACGAGCAGTACGTC. Its translation is CASSLGGGSSYEQYV.

The chain carries TRBV21-1 and TRBJ1-1; TRBD1, as called in the table, went unchecked against the DNA. TRBV21-1 is a pseudogene locus. This CDR3 spans 16 amino acids. DNA of the CDR3: TGTGCCAGCAGCAAAGAAGGGGCAGGGGCGAACACTGAAGCTTTCTTT. Protein: CASSKEGAGANTEAFF.

This clone came up once. The V gene is TRBV19, the J gene TRBJ1-5, with D perhaps matching TRBD1 (5 bases). CDR3 length: 19 amino acids. Germline V CDR1 and CDR2: LNHDA, SQIVND (reference sequence). V lost 4 bases to trimming and J lost 5 bases, with 27 bases between them. This chain's CDR3 is CASSTHRAGGRRGDQPQHF. The CDR3 bases are TGTGCCAGTAGTACCCACCGGGCCGGGGGAAGAAGGGGAGATCAGCCCCAGCATTTT.

The J gene is TRBJ1-3, the V gene TRBV7-9, with 8 positions matching TRBD1. The CDR3 contains 17 residues. Germline loops: CDR1 SEHNR, CDR2 FQNEAQ (reference sequence). Trimming removed 4 bases from V and 0 bases from J; junction bases left unmatched: 8. CDR3 bases: TGTGCCAGCAGCTACCCGACAGGGGAAGACTCTGGAAACACCATATATTTT. Encoded protein: CASSYPTGEDSGNTIYF.

This chain uses TRBV7-2 with TRBJ2-1; D is possibly TRBD1 or TRBD2 (5 bases each). CDR3 length: 14 residues. The V gene's germline CDR1 is SGHTA and CDR2 FQGNSA. V was pared by 6 bases and J by 10 bases, with 19 bases between. This CDR3 reads CASSSGTAVLEQFF. In DNA, the CDR3 is TGTGCCAGCAGTAGTGGGACGGCCGTTTTGGAGCAGTTCTTC.

The chain joins TRBV5-1 to TRBJ1-2; no clear D gene. Between the trimmed V and J ends, which lost 0 bases and 5 bases, there was a span of 14 bases. Germline V gene sequence: CDR1 SGHRS, CDR2 YFSETQ. The CDR3 extends over 15 amino acids. CDR3: CASSLGRGDGYGYTF. The DNA of the CDR3 is TGCGCCAGCAGCTTGGGACGGGGAGATGGGTATGGCTACACCTTC. The whole variable domain, filled in from reference TRBV5-1 and TRBJ1-2, reads KAGVTQTPRYLIKTRGQQVTLSCSPISGHRSVSWYQQTPGQGLQFLFEYFSETQRNKGNFPGRFSGRQFSNSRSEMNVSTLELGDSALYLCASSLGRGDGYGYTFGSGTRLTVV.